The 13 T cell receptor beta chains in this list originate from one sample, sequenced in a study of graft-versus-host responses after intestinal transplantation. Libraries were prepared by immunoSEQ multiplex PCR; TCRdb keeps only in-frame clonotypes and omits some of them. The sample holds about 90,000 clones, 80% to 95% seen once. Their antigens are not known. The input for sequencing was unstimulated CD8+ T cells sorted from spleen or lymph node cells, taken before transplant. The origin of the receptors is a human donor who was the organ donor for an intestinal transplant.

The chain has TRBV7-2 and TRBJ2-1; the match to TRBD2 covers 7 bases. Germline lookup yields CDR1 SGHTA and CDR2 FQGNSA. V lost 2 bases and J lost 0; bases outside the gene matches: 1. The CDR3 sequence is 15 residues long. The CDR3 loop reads CASSLTGGSYNEQFF. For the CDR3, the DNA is TGTGCCAGCAGCTTAACGGGGGGCTCCTACAATGAGCAGTTCTTC.

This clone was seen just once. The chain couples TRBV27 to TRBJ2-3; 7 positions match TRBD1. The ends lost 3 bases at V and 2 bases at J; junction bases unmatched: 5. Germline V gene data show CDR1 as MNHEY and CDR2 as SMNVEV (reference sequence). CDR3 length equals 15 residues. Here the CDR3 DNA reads TGTGCCAGCAGTTTTTCCGGGACAGCCACAGATACGCAGTATTTT. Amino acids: CASSFSGTATDTQYF.

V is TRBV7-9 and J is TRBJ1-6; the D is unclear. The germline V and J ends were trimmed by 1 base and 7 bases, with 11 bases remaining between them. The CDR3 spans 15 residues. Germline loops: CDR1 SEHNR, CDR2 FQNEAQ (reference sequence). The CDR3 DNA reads TGTGCCAGCAGCTTAGGGCTCGCCCCAAATTCACCCCTCCACTTT. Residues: CASSLGLAPNSPLHF.

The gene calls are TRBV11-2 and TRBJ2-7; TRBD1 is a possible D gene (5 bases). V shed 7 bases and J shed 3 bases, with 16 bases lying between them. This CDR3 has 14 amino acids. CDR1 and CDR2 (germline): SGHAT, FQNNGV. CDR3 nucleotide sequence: TGTGCCAGCACCCTTCGGGCAGGGTTCTACGAGCAGTACTTC. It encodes CASTLRAGFYEQYF.

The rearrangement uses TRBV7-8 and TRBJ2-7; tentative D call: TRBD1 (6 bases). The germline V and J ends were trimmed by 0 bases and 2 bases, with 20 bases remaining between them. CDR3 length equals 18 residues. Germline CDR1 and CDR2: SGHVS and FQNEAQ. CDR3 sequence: CASSLASRGQKKAYEQYF. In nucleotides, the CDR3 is TGTGCCAGCAGCTTAGCGTCCCGAGGACAGAAGAAAGCCTACGAGCAGTACTTC.

In nucleotides, the CDR3 is TGTGCCAGCAGCTTCGGACACTTCACTGAAGCTTTCTTT. Amino acid sequence: CASSFGHFTEAFF. The chain links TRBV7-9 to TRBJ1-1; D may be TRBD1 (5 bases). Germline CDR1 is SEHNR and CDR2 is FQNEAQ (reference sequence). This CDR3 is 13 amino acids long. V was clipped by 3 bases and J by 4 bases, with 9 bases between them.

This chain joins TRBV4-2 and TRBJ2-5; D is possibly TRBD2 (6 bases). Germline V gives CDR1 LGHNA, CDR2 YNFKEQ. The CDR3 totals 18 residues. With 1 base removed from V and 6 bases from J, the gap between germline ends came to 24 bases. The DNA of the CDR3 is TGTGCCAGCAGCCAAGCCCCCAGGGCGCGGGATACGGGAAAGACCCAGTACTTC. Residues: CASSQAPRARDTGKTQYF.

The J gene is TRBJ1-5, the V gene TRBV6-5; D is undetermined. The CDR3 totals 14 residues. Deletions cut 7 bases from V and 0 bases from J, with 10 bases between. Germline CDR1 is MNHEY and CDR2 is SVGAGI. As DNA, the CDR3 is TGTGCCAGCAAGAGAGATGTTAGCAATCAGCCCCAGCATTTT. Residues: CASKRDVSNQPQHF.

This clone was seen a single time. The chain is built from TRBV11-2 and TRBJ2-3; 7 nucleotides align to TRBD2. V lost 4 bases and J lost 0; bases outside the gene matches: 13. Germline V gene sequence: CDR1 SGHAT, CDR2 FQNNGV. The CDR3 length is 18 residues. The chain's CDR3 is CASSYPWGGGASTDTQYF. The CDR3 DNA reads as TGTGCCAGCAGCTATCCTTGGGGGGGAGGCGCTAGCACAGATACGCAGTATTTT.

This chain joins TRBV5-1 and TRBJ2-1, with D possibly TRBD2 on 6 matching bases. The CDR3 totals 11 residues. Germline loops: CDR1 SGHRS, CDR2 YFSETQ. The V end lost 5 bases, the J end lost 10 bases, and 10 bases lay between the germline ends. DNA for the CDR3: TGCGCCAGCAGTGGGGAGGCCGAGCAGTTCTTC. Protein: CASSGEAEQFF.

The CDR3 sequence is CASSEGEGSLNYGYTF. The CDR3 DNA sequence: TGTGCCAGCAGTGAAGGGGAGGGCAGCCTGAACTATGGCTACACCTTC. The V call is TRBV2, the J call TRBJ1-2; D not resolved. This CDR3 comprises 16 residues. Germline CDR1 SNHLY, CDR2 FYNNEI. The ends were cut back, 1 base at V and 2 bases at J, with 14 bases in the middle.

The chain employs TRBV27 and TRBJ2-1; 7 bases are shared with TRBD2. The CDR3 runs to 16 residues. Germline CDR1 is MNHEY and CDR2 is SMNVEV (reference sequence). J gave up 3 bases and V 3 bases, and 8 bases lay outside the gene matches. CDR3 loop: CASSFSSGFLYNEQFF. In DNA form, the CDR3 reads TGTGCCAGCAGTTTTTCTAGCGGATTCCTCTACAATGAGCAGTTCTTC.

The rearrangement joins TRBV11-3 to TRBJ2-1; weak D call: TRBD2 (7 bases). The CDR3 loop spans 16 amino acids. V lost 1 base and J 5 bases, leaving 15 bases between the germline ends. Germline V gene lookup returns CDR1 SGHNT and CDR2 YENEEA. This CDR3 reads CASSLVGGPNNNEQFF. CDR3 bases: TGTGCCAGCAGCTTAGTGGGGGGGCCTAATAACAATGAGCAGTTCTTC.